A selection of T cell receptor beta chains follows, all from one sample in a study of CD8+ T cells in alopecia areata. Using immunoSEQ multiplex PCR, the repertoire was profiled, and TCRdb retains in-frame clones only, with some absent. The repertoire includes under 150,000 clones, roughly 58% of them detected once, and 36% sits in the top ten. Sample: CD8+ T cells sorted from blood. These receptors were taken from a human donor in good health. CDR3s include the opening cysteine and the closing phenylalanine or tryptophan. A D gene is named only where the DNA matches it firmly. Only part of the rows carry a size: once, few, many, or a class if the clone is expanded.

cdr3_aa: CASSHLGGVSPSYEQYF
cdr3_nt: TGTGCCAGCAGCCACTTAGGGGGGGTCTCCCCTTCCTACGAGCAGTACTTC
v_call: TRBV7-9
j_call: TRBJ2-7
clone_size: -
d_call: -

cdr3_aa: CASNRTPLSETQYF
cdr3_nt: TGTGCCAGCAACCGGACCCCCCTCTCGGAGACCCAGTACTTC
v_call: TRBV27
j_call: TRBJ2-5
clone_size: -
d_call: -

cdr3_aa: CAWSPGTGSTEAFF
cdr3_nt: TGTGCCTGGAGCCCCGGGACAGGGTCCACTGAAGCTTTCTTT
v_call: TRBV30
j_call: TRBJ1-1
clone_size: -
d_call: TRBD1

cdr3_aa: CASSFYEQYF
cdr3_nt: TGTGCCAGCAGCTTCTACGAGCAGTACTTC
v_call: TRBV7-3
j_call: TRBJ2-7
clone_size: -
d_call: -

cdr3_aa: CASSLLVHEQYF
cdr3_nt: TGTGCCAGCAGCCTACTAGTACACGAGCAGTACTTC
v_call: TRBV14
j_call: TRBJ2-7
clone_size: -
d_call: -

cdr3_aa: CSVGDSENQPQHF
cdr3_nt: TGCAGCGTGGGCGACAGTGAGAATCAGCCCCAGCATTTT
v_call: TRBV29-1
j_call: TRBJ1-5
clone_size: -
d_call: -

cdr3_aa: CASSYGVGAQYF
cdr3_nt: TGTGCCAGCAGTTATGGGGTTGGGGCCCAGTACTTC
v_call: TRBV6-6
j_call: TRBJ2-5
clone_size: -
d_call: -

cdr3_aa: CASSVGGTGELFF
cdr3_nt: TGTGCCAGCAGCGTAGGAGGGACCGGGGAGCTGTTTTTT
v_call: TRBV9
j_call: TRBJ2-2
clone_size: -
d_call: -

cdr3_aa: CASSLRKSSGALSYEQYF
cdr3_nt: TGTGCCAGCAGCTTAAGAAAATCTAGCGGGGCCCTCTCCTACGAGCAGTACTTC
v_call: TRBV5-4
j_call: TRBJ2-7
clone_size: -
d_call: TRBD2

cdr3_aa: CASQDPQETQYF
cdr3_nt: TGTGCCAGCCAAGACCCCCAAGAGACCCAGTACTTC
v_call: TRBV7-8
j_call: TRBJ2-5
clone_size: -
d_call: -

cdr3_aa: CATSSPMGPQHF
cdr3_nt: TGTGCCACCAGCAGTCCCATGGGGCCCCAGCATTTT
v_call: TRBV15
j_call: TRBJ1-5
clone_size: few
d_call: -

cdr3_aa: CSAKGRQYGYTF
cdr3_nt: TGCAGCGCCAAGGGCCGCCAGTATGGCTACACCTTC
v_call: TRBV29-1
j_call: TRBJ1-2
clone_size: few
d_call: -

cdr3_aa: CASSPRGIDTQYF
cdr3_nt: TGTGCCAGCAGCCCGCGGGGTATAGATACGCAGTATTTT
v_call: TRBV7-9
j_call: TRBJ2-3
clone_size: -
d_call: -

cdr3_aa: CASSDEAGPRYEQYF
cdr3_nt: TGTGCCAGCAGCGACGAAGCGGGGCCCCGCTACGAGCAGTACTTC
v_call: TRBV7-8
j_call: TRBJ2-7
clone_size: -
d_call: TRBD2

cdr3_aa: CAIGPEGQGDQPQHF
cdr3_nt: TGTGCCATCGGCCCCGAGGGGCAGGGTGATCAGCCCCAGCATTTT
v_call: TRBV10-3
j_call: TRBJ1-5
clone_size: -
d_call: -

cdr3_aa: CASSPMGDTQYF
cdr3_nt: TGTGCCAGCAGCCCAATGGGAGATACGCAGTATTTT
v_call: TRBV2
j_call: TRBJ2-3
clone_size: -
d_call: -

cdr3_aa: CASTSLPTGAYEQYF
cdr3_nt: TGTGCCAGCACCTCGCTCCCGACAGGGGCCTACGAGCAGTACTTC
v_call: TRBV27
j_call: TRBJ2-7
clone_size: -
d_call: TRBD1

cdr3_aa: CSVESPNEQFF
cdr3_nt: TGCAGCGTTGAATCTCCGAATGAGCAGTTCTTC
v_call: TRBV29-1
j_call: TRBJ2-1
clone_size: -
d_call: -

cdr3_aa: CASPVETGYVGYTF
cdr3_nt: TGTGCCAGCCCCGTCGAGACAGGGTATGTTGGCTACACCTTC
v_call: TRBV2
j_call: TRBJ1-2
clone_size: -
d_call: TRBD1

cdr3_aa: CASSGADRGYGYTF
cdr3_nt: TGTGCCAGCAGTGGGGCGGACAGGGGGTATGGCTACACCTTC
v_call: TRBV27
j_call: TRBJ1-2
clone_size: -
d_call: TRBD1

cdr3_aa: CASSRQGWDTEAFF
cdr3_nt: TGTGCCAGTAGTCGGCAGGGATGGGACACTGAAGCTTTCTTT
v_call: TRBV19
j_call: TRBJ1-1
clone_size: -
d_call: -

cdr3_aa: CASSPNEGSWTDTQYF
cdr3_nt: TGTGCCAGCAGTCCTAACGAAGGGAGCTGGACAGATACGCAGTATTTT
v_call: TRBV7-6
j_call: TRBJ2-3
clone_size: -
d_call: -

cdr3_aa: CASSVEGGESVYNEQFF
cdr3_nt: TGTGCCAGCAGCGTAGAGGGCGGGGAGAGTGTCTACAATGAGCAGTTCTTC
v_call: TRBV9
j_call: TRBJ2-1
clone_size: once
d_call: -

cdr3_aa: CASSSTAGYEQYF
cdr3_nt: TGTGCCAGCAGCTCCACCGCCGGCTACGAGCAGTACTTC
v_call: TRBV7-2
j_call: TRBJ2-7
clone_size: -
d_call: -

cdr3_aa: CSVQGRSYGYTF
cdr3_nt: TGCAGCGTTCAGGGACGGAGCTATGGCTACACCTTC
v_call: TRBV29-1
j_call: TRBJ1-2
clone_size: -
d_call: -

cdr3_aa: CAVMTTYNEQFF
cdr3_nt: TGTGCCGTCATGACCACCTACAATGAGCAGTTCTTC
v_call: TRBV2
j_call: TRBJ2-1
clone_size: -
d_call: -

cdr3_aa: CSGLQGENPYEQYF
cdr3_nt: TGCAGCGGCTTACAGGGGGAGAACCCCTACGAGCAGTACTTC
v_call: TRBV29-1
j_call: TRBJ2-7
clone_size: -
d_call: TRBD1

cdr3_aa: CAWSVTDYNEQFF
cdr3_nt: TGTGCCTGGAGTGTGACAGACTACAATGAGCAGTTCTTC
v_call: TRBV30
j_call: TRBJ2-1
clone_size: -
d_call: -

cdr3_aa: CSVVAGAGELFF
cdr3_nt: TGCAGCGTTGTCGCAGGGGCCGGGGAGCTGTTTTTT
v_call: TRBV29-1
j_call: TRBJ2-2
clone_size: -
d_call: -

cdr3_aa: CATRMWGLGYGYTF
cdr3_nt: TGTGCCACCAGGATGTGGGGGCTAGGCTATGGCTACACCTTC
v_call: TRBV15
j_call: TRBJ1-2
clone_size: -
d_call: -

cdr3_aa: CASSSPGFRERNYGYTF
cdr3_nt: TGTGCCAGCAGCTCACCGGGTTTCAGGGAGAGGAACTATGGCTACACCTTC
v_call: TRBV11-2
j_call: TRBJ1-2
clone_size: -
d_call: -

cdr3_aa: CASSVDSGYNEQFF
cdr3_nt: TGTGCCAGCAGCGTTGATAGCGGTTACAATGAGCAGTTCTTC
v_call: TRBV9
j_call: TRBJ2-1
clone_size: -
d_call: -

cdr3_aa: CSVFIGTGVEETQYF
cdr3_nt: TGCAGCGTCTTCATCGGGACAGGGGTGGAAGAGACCCAGTACTTC
v_call: TRBV29-1
j_call: TRBJ2-5
clone_size: -
d_call: TRBD1

cdr3_aa: CSVRGTSGSSGELFF
cdr3_nt: TGCAGCGTGAGGGGGACTAGCGGGAGTAGCGGGGAGCTGTTTTTT
v_call: TRBV29-1
j_call: TRBJ2-2
clone_size: few
d_call: TRBD2

cdr3_aa: CSVTTQQGESNEQYF
cdr3_nt: TGCAGCGTCACCACTCAACAGGGAGAGAGCAACGAGCAGTACTTC
v_call: TRBV29-1
j_call: TRBJ2-7
clone_size: -
d_call: -

cdr3_aa: CASSQDRTLAYEQYF
cdr3_nt: TGCGCCAGCAGCCAAGATAGGACACTGGCCTACGAGCAGTACTTC
v_call: TRBV4-1
j_call: TRBJ2-7
clone_size: -
d_call: -

cdr3_aa: CAISERLAESPYQETQYF
cdr3_nt: TGTGCCATCAGTGAGCGACTAGCGGAATCCCCGTACCAAGAGACCCAGTACTTC
v_call: TRBV10-3
j_call: TRBJ2-5
clone_size: few
d_call: TRBD2

cdr3_aa: CASSRLNEQFF
cdr3_nt: TGTGCCAGCAGCCGCCTCAATGAGCAGTTCTTC
v_call: TRBV7-9
j_call: TRBJ2-1
clone_size: -
d_call: -

cdr3_aa: CASSLSGTGELFF
cdr3_nt: TGTGCCAGCAGTCTCTCAGGCACCGGGGAGCTGTTTTTT
v_call: TRBV27
j_call: TRBJ2-2
clone_size: few
d_call: -